What follows are 14 T cell receptor beta chains derived from one specimen sequenced in a study of T cells in Graves' hyperthyroidism and ophthalmopathy. The source material, RNA transcripts, was used to amplify TCR beta CDR3 regions. The HTBI primer set served for first-round RT-PCR of the TCR CDR3. TCRdb re-derived calls from the multiplex PCR reads in MiXCR, one entry per CDR3 protein. The profile shows hundreds of thousands of distinct CDR3 sequences, 12% to 15% of them singletons. Sequencing was carried out using blood. The receptor set was obtained from a woman between 18 and 30 years old with Graves' hyperthyroidism.

This clonotype was recorded a few times. V is TRBV2 and J is TRBJ2-1, with a possible D match to TRBD2 (6 bases). Per germline, CDR1 SNHLY and CDR2 FYNNEI. V shed 3 bases and J shed 2 bases, with 23 bases lying between them. This CDR3 has 19 residues. This chain's CDR3 is CASSDPPGEGKFTYNEQFF. The CDR3, as DNA: TGTGCCAGCAGTGATCCCCCGGGAGAGGGAAAATTTACCTACAATGAGCAGTTCTTC.

This clonotype turned up a few times. CDR3 in DNA: TGTGCCAGTTCCCGGGGGCCGCGAGGCTACACCTTC. Its protein product is CASSRGPRGYTF. The genes are TRBV12-3 or TRBV12-4 and TRBJ1-2; the D gene is possibly TRBD1 (6 bases). The CDR3 spans 12 residues. Trimming cost V 9 bases and J 8 bases, with 16 bases left between them.

This clonotype was detected ten times or more. V is TRBV29-1 and J is TRBJ2-3; D is unclear. There are 12 residues in the CDR3. V was shortened by 3 bases and J by 8 bases, with 12 bases between the two germline ends. Germline V gene sequence: CDR1 SQVTM, CDR2 ANQGSEA. The CDR3 DNA sequence: TGCAGCGTTGATTTGGCTTCGGGTACGCAGTATTTT. This encodes CSVDLASGTQYF.

This chain joins TRBV25-1 and TRBJ2-5, with D possibly TRBD2 on 5 matching bases. From germline, CDR1 is MGHDK and CDR2 SYGVNS. V lost 6 bases to trimming and J lost 7 bases, with 24 bases between them. The CDR3 is 16 amino acids. The CDR3 protein is CASRPQKLGNGGTQYF. The CDR3 DNA is TGTGCCAGCAGGCCCCAAAAACTAGGGAACGGCGGGACCCAGTACTTC.

There are many counts of this clonotype. The chain recombines TRBV2 with TRBJ1-1; 8 bases are a match to TRBD1. Germline V gene lookup returns CDR1 SNHLY and CDR2 FYNNEI. Trimming removed 9 bases from V and 4 bases from J; junction bases left unmatched: 13. The CDR3 loop spans 15 amino acids. The chain's CDR3 is CASGPQGAGVTEAFF. The CDR3 DNA reads TGTGCCAGTGGGCCTCAGGGGGCTGGGGTCACTGAAGCTTTCTTT.

The sample holds many counts of this clonotype. The chain links TRBV7-9 to TRBJ2-2, with D unclear. This CDR3 has 16 residues. The V end lost 3 bases, the J end lost 0 bases, and 11 bases lay between the germline ends. CDR1 is SEHNR and CDR2 is FQNEAQ in the germline V gene (reference sequence). The CDR3 region is CASSFYVAANTGELFF. DNA of the CDR3: TGTGCCAGCAGCTTTTACGTGGCAGCGAACACCGGGGAGCTGTTTTTT. The entire variable domain, with the rest obtained from reference TRBV7-9 and TRBJ2-2, is as follows: DTGVSQNPRHKITKRGQNVTFRCDPISEHNRLYWYRQTLGQGPEFLTYFQNEAQLEKSRLLSDRFSAERPKGSFSTLEIQRTEQGDSAMYLCASSFYVAANTGELFFGEGSRLTVL.

This clonotype came up many times. The chain has TRBV5-1 and TRBJ2-7, with 7 bases fitting TRBD2. The junction had 7 bases not matched to a gene; V was cut back by 4 bases and J by 3 bases. Germline V gene sequence: CDR1 SGHRS, CDR2 YFSETQ. The length of the CDR3 is 14 residues. The CDR3 sequence is CASSPSGGGYEQYF. CDR3 nucleotides: TGCGCCAGCAGCCCCTCGGGCGGGGGCTACGAGCAGTACTTC.

This clonotype was seen at least ten times. The chain links TRBV5-6 to TRBJ1-1; D is unclear. The CDR3 consists of 12 residues. Looked up from germline, CDR1 is SGHDT and CDR2 is YYEEEE. The V gene lost 2 bases and the J gene lost 3 bases, with 5 bases spanning the gap. CDR3 region: CASSFSDTEAFF. DNA for the CDR3: TGTGCCAGCAGCTTTTCAGACACTGAAGCTTTCTTT.

This clonotype came up many times. This chain joins TRBV4-1 and TRBJ1-2; perhaps TRBD1 as D (5 bases). The CDR3 runs to 14 residues. The germline V gene has CDR1 MGHRA and CDR2 YSYEKL. Trimming removed 1 base from V and 8 bases from J, with 14 bases in between. This chain's CDR3 is CASSQVGTKAGYTF. CDR3 coding DNA: TGCGCCAGCAGCCAAGTAGGGACCAAGGCGGGCTACACCTTC.

The J gene is TRBJ1-1, the V gene TRBV19; tentatively, D is TRBD1 (6 bases). V was trimmed by 6 bases and J by 0 bases, leaving 17 bases between them. CDR3 length: 16 amino acids. The germline V gene encodes CDR1 LNHDA and CDR2 SQIVND (reference sequence). The CDR3 loop is CASSKKEGHLNTEAFF. CDR3 coding DNA: TGTGCCAGTAGCAAAAAGGAGGGACACCTGAACACTGAAGCTTTCTTT.

This clonotype appeared many times. The V and J genes are TRBV6-4 and TRBJ1-1; D not resolved. The CDR3 is made up of 13 amino acids. V was pared by 5 bases and J by 7 bases, with 14 bases between. Germline CDR1 MRHNA, CDR2 SNTAGT. In DNA, the CDR3 is TGTGCCAGCAGTCTGTCGAGTGGGCATGAAGCTTTCTTT. Its protein is CASSLSSGHEAFF.

This clonotype was observed a handful of times. The chain uses TRBV9 and TRBJ2-5; D is unresolved. The germline gives CDR1 SGDLS, CDR2 YYNGEE. The CDR3 is made up of 15 amino acids. The V gene lost 1 base and the J gene lost 2 bases, with 12 bases spanning the gap. The CDR3 region has the DNA TGTGCCAGCAGCGTATACGGCAGCCTACAAGAGACCCAGTACTTC. This codes for CASSVYGSLQETQYF.

This clonotype showed up many times. The chain couples TRBV7-2 to TRBJ2-5; 8 nucleotides line up with TRBD1. The germline gives CDR1 SGHTA, CDR2 FQGNSA. J gave up 0 bases and V 5 bases, and 8 bases lay outside the gene matches. This CDR3 has 16 residues. CDR3 sequence reads: CASSPTGGTYQETQYF. The CDR3 nucleotides read TGTGCCAGCAGCCCTACAGGGGGGACCTACCAAGAGACCCAGTACTTC.

In its sample, this clonotype was seen a few times. The chain combines TRBV6-1 with TRBJ2-2; 7 bases line up with TRBD2. After removal of 10 bases from V and 5 bases from J, the junction contained 13 bases not matched to a gene. This CDR3 spans 15 amino acids. Germline CDR1 MNHNS, CDR2 SASEGT. The CDR3 region is CATSFPGLSTGELFF. The CDR3 nucleotides read TGTGCCACCTCGTTCCCGGGACTATCGACCGGGGAGCTGTTTTTT.